This T cell receptor beta chain was recorded in a study of blood T cells in healthy people across ages (dated by TCRdb to between 2014 and 2016). Study-wide context: Template switching captured roughly one uniquely barcoded TCR beta cDNA molecule per two T cells in model experiments. Age-related changes in TCR beta repertoire diversity were measured in the study by deep sequencing normalized with unique cDNA molecular identifiers. To avoid experimental bias, donors of different ages were spread randomly across the sequencing lanes. Four age groups were formed from the donors: young (average roughly 15 years), middle-aged (approximately 40), aged (over 55) and long-lived (more than 75). For two donors (one aged 18 to 29 and one aged 80 or older), the study analyzed two additional independent replicas of 1 million unique cDNA reads from the same blood draw. Broad study findings and their caveats: Estimates of total diversity based on one million sequenced T cells were regarded as lower bounds and as underestimates. Since profiling was done on bulk unsorted PBMCs, naive and antigen-experienced compartments could not be conclusively compared. Observed TCR beta diversity per million T cells fell roughly linearly with age, and a significant reduction was already apparent by age roughly 40. Compared with the aged group, the long-lived group had more naive CD4+ T cells, fewer expanded clones and increased TCR diversity, suggesting age selection. Because donor CMV infection status was unknown, age-related changes in expanded clonotypes were potentially confounded. Observed TCR beta diversity correlated strongly with the percentage of naive T cells measured by flow cytometry.

This clonotype has more than one count but fewer than ten. The target of this receptor is not known. There are no base qualities to consult, and no much larger clone falls within one base. Systemically healthy Caucasian individuals from Russia, around 38 in total and aged roughly 6 to 100 years, were included as donors. Roughly 10 milliliters of peripheral blood were collected from each donor into EDTA-treated Vacutainer tubes. Ficoll-Paque density-gradient centrifugation was used to isolate PBMCs, with at least 7 million per sample. Trizol reagent was used to extract total RNA from PBMCs, with at least 6 micrograms per sample. For every donor, flow cytometry on a PBMC aliquot measured the percentage of naive CD45RAhigh/CD27high T cells. Library preparation used 5' RACE. TCRdb names Illumina HiSeq 2500 as the instrument used. A second PCR of roughly 6 to 12 cycles was run with a J-beta primer mix and a sample-barcoded 5' primer. A unique molecular identifier was introduced onto each TCR beta cDNA molecule by a template-switch 5' adaptor carrying 12 random nucleotides. At least 3 million CDR3-containing paired-end reads were obtained from each sample. First-strand cDNA was synthesized from all RNA with the Mint cDNA synthesis kit, primed by a TRBC-specific oligonucleotide. Following uracil-DNA glycosylase treatment, all cDNA underwent a first 18-cycle PCR with the universal primers M1SS and BC2_uni_R. As for how the authors treated the data: Normalization of each sample was performed by random selection of 1 million high-quality reads, each carrying a distinct molecular identifier. Instead of being binned into consensus sequences, reads that shared molecular identifiers were thrown out. MiTCR, run with a Q25 quality threshold and the strictest error-elimination algorithm, handled CDR3 identification, clonotype clustering and error correction. A nonparametric unseen species model using Euler transformation provided a lower-bound estimate of total TCR beta diversity. Through fastp at Q25 and MiXCR, TCRdb rebuilt clones from the public reads, retaining in-frame beta chains. Each CDR3 protein appears once, grouped with its most common genes and DNA. The V and J calls come from TCRdb's annotation, not from the publication. A total of more than 650,000 distinct CDR3 sequences appear in this sample, about a fifth of them only once. Of the sample, roughly 22% is held by the ten largest clones.

The source of this sequence is a man between 65 and 85 years old in good health. Sequenced material: blood.

Read as DNA, the sequence is TGTGCCAGCAGCGTAGGTAGTTATGGAGAGACCCAGTACTTC. This translates into CASSVGSYGETQYF. The sequence is built from TRBV9 and TRBJ2-5; the D gene assignment is ambiguous. V drops 0 bases and J drops 4 bases, leaving 10 bases in between. The germline V gene specifies SGDLS as CDR1 and YYNGEE as CDR2. Taken from cysteine to phenylalanine, the CDR3 has 14 residues. Of all the DNA, just the CDR3 is kept, 42 bases in frame from base 1.